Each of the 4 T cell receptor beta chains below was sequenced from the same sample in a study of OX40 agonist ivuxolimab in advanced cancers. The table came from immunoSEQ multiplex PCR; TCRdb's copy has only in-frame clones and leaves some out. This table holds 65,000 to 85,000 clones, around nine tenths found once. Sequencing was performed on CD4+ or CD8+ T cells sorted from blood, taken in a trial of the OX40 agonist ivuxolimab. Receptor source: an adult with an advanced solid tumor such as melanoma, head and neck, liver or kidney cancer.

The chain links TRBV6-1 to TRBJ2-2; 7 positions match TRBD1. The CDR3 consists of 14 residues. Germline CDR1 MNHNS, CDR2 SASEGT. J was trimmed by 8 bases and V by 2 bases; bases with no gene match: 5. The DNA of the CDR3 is TGTGCCAGCAGTGAAAGGCGACAGGGAGGGGAGCTGTTTTTT. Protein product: CASSERRQGGELFF.

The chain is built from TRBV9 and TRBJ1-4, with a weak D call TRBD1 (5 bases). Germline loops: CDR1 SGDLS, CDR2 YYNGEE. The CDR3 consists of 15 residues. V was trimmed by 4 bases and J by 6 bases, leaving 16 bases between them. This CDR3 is CASSNPGTVDEKLFF. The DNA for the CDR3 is TGTGCCAGCAGCAACCCGGGGACTGTCGATGAAAAACTGTTTTTT.

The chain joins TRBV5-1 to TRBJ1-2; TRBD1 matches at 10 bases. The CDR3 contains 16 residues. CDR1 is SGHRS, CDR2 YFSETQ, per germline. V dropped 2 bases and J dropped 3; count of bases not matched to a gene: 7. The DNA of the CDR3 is TGCGCCAGCAGCTTACGGGACAGGGGAGTTGACTATGGCTACACCTTC. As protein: CASSLRDRGVDYGYTF.

The CDR3 bases are TGTGCCAGTAGTTGGACTGGGGGCAATCAGCCCCAGCATTTT. This encodes CASSWTGGNQPQHF. The genes are TRBV19 and TRBJ1-5, with D unclear. The V gene's germline CDR1 is LNHDA and CDR2 SQIVND (reference sequence). Between the trimmed V and J ends, which lost 5 bases and 2 bases, there was a span of 10 bases. The CDR3 has 14 residues. The whole variable domain, filled in from reference TRBV19 and TRBJ1-5, reads DGGITQSPKYLFRKEGQNVTLSCEQNLNHDAMYWYRQDPGQGLRLIYYSQIVNDFQKGDIAEGYSVSREKKESFPLTVTSAQKNPTAFYLCASSWTGGNQPQHFGDGTRLSIL.